These 23 T cell receptor beta chains came from one sample sequenced in a study of blood T cell repertoires in COVID-19. The table came from immunoSEQ multiplex PCR; TCRdb's copy has only in-frame clones and leaves some out. The sample has 160,000 or so clones; approximately 87% are singletons. Sequenced input: peripheral blood. The receptors were gathered from a woman in her sixties or seventies with COVID-19, enrolled during active disease.

Points on this clone: This may come from a read error, since a much larger clone is one base off. The sample carries other DNA sequences with the same CDR3. The rearrangement joins TRBV7-2 to TRBJ2-2; 9 positions agree with TRBD2. The germline CDR1 and CDR2 sequences are SGHTA and FQGNSA. The trim removed 5 bases at V and 6 bases at J, leaving 7 bases unmatched. The CDR3 sequence is 15 residues long. The CDR3 spells CASSILAGGSGELFF. CDR3 DNA sequence: TGTGCCAGCAGCATTCTCGCGGGGGGGTCCGGGGAGCTGTTTTTT.

The J gene is TRBJ2-2, the V gene TRBV7-9, with D possibly matching TRBD1 (5 bases). Germline V lookup: CDR1 SEHNR, CDR2 FQNEAQ (reference sequence). The germline V and J ends were trimmed by 6 bases and 7 bases, with 15 bases remaining between them. The CDR3 contains 14 residues. This CDR3 reads CASRPDRTGGELFF. CDR3 sequence (DNA): TGTGCCAGCAGACCAGACAGAACGGGCGGGGAGCTGTTTTTT.

The gene calls are TRBV29-1 and TRBJ1-3, with D possibly TRBD1 on 6 matching bases. Trimming left V 4 bases short and J 0 bases short, with 16 bases between. The CDR3 totals 16 residues. Germline lookup yields CDR1 SQVTM and CDR2 ANQGSEA. In nucleotides, the CDR3 is TGCAGCGTTGTTTTCTCCGGACAGCGCTCTGGAAACACCATATATTTT. This encodes CSVVFSGQRSGNTIYF.

The chain has TRBV18 and TRBJ1-2; 9 bases fit TRBD1. Germline V gene data show CDR1 as KGHSH and CDR2 as LQKENI. V was pared by 8 bases and J by 6 bases, with 13 bases of the junction left unmatched. This CDR3 has 15 residues. CDR3 nucleotides: TGTGCCAGCCAACCGCCAAGACAGGGGGGAAATGGCTACACCTTC. It yields the protein CASQPPRQGGNGYTF.

Notes on this clone: A junction boundary mismatches the germline segment, possibly from a read error. The V and J genes are TRBV5-4 and TRBJ2-7; the D gene is possibly TRBD1 (6 bases). Germline loops: CDR1 SGHNT, CDR2 YYREEE (reference sequence). The CDR3 totals 10 residues. The CDR3, as DNA: TGTGCCAGCAGTTTCGGGTACAGGGTCTTC. Residues: CASSFGYRVF.

The gene calls are TRBV4-2 and TRBJ2-2; 7 bases match TRBD1. With V trimmed by 4 bases and J by 5 bases, 7 bases remained unmatched. The CDR3 length is 15 residues. Germline loops: CDR1 LGHNA, CDR2 YNFKEQ. In DNA form, the CDR3 reads TGTGCCAGCAGCCTCGGGACAGAGTATACCGGGGAGCTGTTTTTT. Translation: CASSLGTEYTGELFF.

V gene TRBV14 combines with J gene TRBJ2-5; D remains unclear. This CDR3 spans 15 amino acids. The germline V and J ends were trimmed by 1 base and 5 bases, with 14 bases remaining between them. Germline CDR1 SGHDN, CDR2 FVKESK. In nucleotides, the CDR3 is TGTGCCAGCAGCCAAGTAACGCCTCAGAGGGAGACCCAGTACTTC. This encodes CASSQVTPQRETQYF.

The chain couples TRBV30 to TRBJ1-4; D perhaps matches TRBD1 (6 bases). The V gene lost 4 bases and the J gene lost 7 bases, with 13 bases spanning the gap. There are 13 residues in the CDR3. Germline CDR1 is GTSNPN and CDR2 is SVGIG (reference sequence). The CDR3 here is CAWNGGRGEKLFF. CDR3 nucleotides: TGTGCCTGGAATGGGGGCAGGGGTGAAAAACTGTTTTTT.

This sequence joins TRBV18 and TRBJ2-5; tentative D call: TRBD1 (5 bases). Trimming took 4 bases from V and 2 from J, leaving 14 bases between them. This CDR3 contains 15 residues. The germline CDR1 and CDR2 sequences are KGHSH and LQKENI. The CDR3 sequence: CASSRQGFLQETQYF. CDR3 DNA sequence: TGTGCCAGCTCACGTCAGGGTTTTCTTCAAGAGACCCAGTACTTC. Using reference TRBV18 and TRBJ2-5 for the parts outside the CDR3, the full variable domain is NAGVMQNPRHLVRRRGQEARLRCSPMKGHSHVYWYRQLPEEGLKFMVYLQKENIIDESGMPKERFSAEFPKEGPSILRIQQVVRGDSAAYFCASSRQGFLQETQYFGPGTRLLVL.

V is TRBV5-4 and J is TRBJ1-2, with 8 bases lining up with TRBD1. This CDR3 is built from 13 residues. CDR1 is SGHNT, CDR2 YYREEE, per germline (reference sequence). V gave up 2 bases and J gave up 6 bases; unmatched junction bases: 3. CDR3 bases: TGTGCCAGCAGCTTACAGGGGGAGGATGGCTACACCTTC. This gives the protein CASSLQGEDGYTF.

This chain uses TRBV5-1 with TRBJ2-5; 7 nucleotides line up with TRBD1. Germline lookup yields CDR1 SGHRS and CDR2 YFSETQ. The CDR3 spans 13 residues. V trimming: 2 bases; J trimming: 5 bases; junction bases outside the gene matches: 3. The CDR3 here is CASSLQGWETQYF. The CDR3 coding sequence is TGCGCCAGCAGCTTACAGGGGTGGGAGACCCAGTACTTC.

In DNA, the CDR3 is TGTGCCAGCATCGACAGGGCGGTGGGATACGAGCAGTACTTC. As protein: CASIDRAVGYEQYF. This chain joins TRBV6-5 and TRBJ2-7; 7 positions agree with TRBD1. V gave up 7 bases and J gave up 4 bases; unmatched junction bases: 10. The CDR3 covers 14 residues. Germline lookup yields CDR1 MNHEY and CDR2 SVGAGI.

This clone was seen once. The chain recombines TRBV2 with TRBJ2-5; 9 nucleotides line up with TRBD1. Germline CDR1 reads SNHLY; CDR2 reads FYNNEI. The CDR3 totals 15 residues. V dropped 7 bases and J dropped 2; count of bases not matched to a gene: 8. CDR3 residues: CASIRGQGLQETQYF. The DNA of the CDR3 is TGTGCCAGCATTAGGGGACAGGGCCTGCAAGAGACCCAGTACTTC.

The chain recombines TRBV27 with TRBJ2-1; the match to TRBD1 covers 12 bases. The CDR3 consists of 15 residues. V trimming: 7 bases; J trimming: 8 bases; junction bases outside the gene matches: 9. Germline V gives CDR1 MNHEY, CDR2 SMNVEV (reference sequence). The CDR3 loop reads CASTPRDRGHDEQFF. The DNA for the CDR3 is TGTGCCAGCACCCCCCGGGACAGGGGGCACGATGAGCAGTTCTTC.

The J gene is TRBJ1-1, the V gene TRBV2; TRBD1 agrees at 7 bases. The CDR3 is 15 amino acids. J was trimmed by 1 base and V by 6 bases; bases with no gene match: 8. CDR1 and CDR2 from the germline V gene are SNHLY and FYNNEI. CDR3 DNA sequence: TGTGCCAGCAGAGAACCAGGGGGTGCGAACACTGAAGCTTTCTTT. Translating gives CASREPGGANTEAFF.

The chain employs TRBV7-9 and TRBJ2-2; D gene uncertain. The CDR3 totals 15 residues. CDR1 and CDR2 from the germline V gene are SEHNR and FQNEAQ (reference sequence). V was pared by 0 bases and J by 3 bases, with 8 bases between. This CDR3 is CASSLASRYTGELFF. The CDR3 bases are TGTGCCAGCAGCTTAGCGAGTCGCTACACCGGGGAGCTGTTTTTT.

This chain joins TRBV6-5 and TRBJ1-6; D is uncertain. This CDR3 contains 13 residues. CDR1 MNHEY and CDR2 SVGAGI come from the germline V gene. Trimming left V 8 bases short and J 0 bases short, with 5 bases between. The CDR3 region is CASGSSYNSPLHF. DNA for the CDR3: TGTGCCAGCGGGAGCTCCTATAATTCACCCCTCCACTTT.

The chain couples TRBV12-3 or TRBV12-4 to TRBJ2-7; D call uncertain. V dropped 7 bases and J dropped 3 bases, with 13 bases sitting between them. The CDR3 is made up of 13 amino acids. CDR3 amino acids: CASMESRSYEQYF. In DNA, the CDR3 is TGTGCCAGCATGGAATCACGGAGCTACGAGCAGTACTTC.

This clone was observed a few times. The chain has TRBV11-2 and TRBJ2-1, with D perhaps matching TRBD2 (5 bases). The CDR3 sequence is 16 residues long. CDR1 is SGHAT, CDR2 FQNNGV, per germline. With 1 base removed from V and 0 bases from J, the gap between germline ends came to 10 bases. CDR3 nucleotides: TGTGCCAGCAGCTTAGGGACGGGGAGCTCCTACAATGAGCAGTTCTTC. It encodes CASSLGTGSSYNEQFF.

This clone was detected a few times. The rearrangement joins TRBV11-2 to TRBJ1-3; perhaps TRBD1 as D (6 bases). Trimming removed 1 base at V and 1 base at J, with 11 bases between. The CDR3 totals 16 residues. The germline gives CDR1 SGHAT, CDR2 FQNNGV. CDR3 amino acids: CASSLVLRGSGNTIYF. CDR3 in DNA: TGTGCCAGCAGCTTAGTTCTCAGGGGTTCTGGAAACACCATATATTTT.

V is TRBV7-2 and J is TRBJ2-3; D is uncertain. CDR3 size: 11 residues. CDR1 and CDR2 from the germline V gene are SGHTA and FQGNSA. V was pared by 2 bases and J by 5 bases, with 2 bases between. CDR3 nucleotide sequence: TGTGCCAGCAGCTTACTAGATACGCAGTATTTT. Protein sequence: CASSLLDTQYF.

This rearrangement joins TRBV2 to TRBJ2-7; the D is unclear. Trimming left V 3 bases short and J 2 bases short, with 14 bases between. The germline V gene encodes CDR1 SNHLY and CDR2 FYNNEI. CDR3 size: 15 residues. This CDR3 reads CASSDVESFTYEQYF. CDR3 sequence (DNA): TGTGCCAGCAGTGACGTGGAGTCCTTTACCTACGAGCAGTACTTC. The complete variable domain, with remaining parts taken from reference TRBV2 and TRBJ2-7, reads EPEVTQTPSHQVTQMGQEVILRCVPISNHLYFYWYRQILGQKVEFLVSFYNNEISEKSEIFDDQFSVERPDGSNFTLKIRSTKLEDSAMYFCASSDVESFTYEQYFGPGTRLTVT.

The chain uses TRBV7-2 and TRBJ1-2; 8 bases fit TRBD1. This CDR3 has 15 residues. After removal of 4 bases from V and 8 bases from J, the junction contained 12 bases not matched to a gene. Germline CDR1 SGHTA, CDR2 FQGNSA. DNA for the CDR3: TGTGCCAGCAGCTACACCCCGGACAGGGCGATCGGCTACACCTTC. It codes for CASSYTPDRAIGYTF.